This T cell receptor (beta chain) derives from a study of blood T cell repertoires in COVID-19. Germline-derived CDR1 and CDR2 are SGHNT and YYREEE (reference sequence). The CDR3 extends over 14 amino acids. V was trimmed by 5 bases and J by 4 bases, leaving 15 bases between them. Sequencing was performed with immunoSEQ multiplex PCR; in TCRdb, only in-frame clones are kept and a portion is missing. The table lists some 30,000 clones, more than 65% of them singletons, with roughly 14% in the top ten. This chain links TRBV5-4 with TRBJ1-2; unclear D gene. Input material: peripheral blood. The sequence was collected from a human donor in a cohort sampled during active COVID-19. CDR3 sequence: CASRVRGGPYGYTF. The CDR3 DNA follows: TGTGCCAGCAGGGTTCGGGGAGGTCCCTATGGCTACACCTTC. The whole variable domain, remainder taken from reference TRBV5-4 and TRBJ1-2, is ETGVTQSPTHLIKTRGQQVTLRCSSQSGHNTVSWYQQALGQGPQFIFQYYREEENGRGNFPPRFSGLQFPNYSSELNVNALELDDSALYLCASRVRGGPYGYTFGSGTRLTVV.